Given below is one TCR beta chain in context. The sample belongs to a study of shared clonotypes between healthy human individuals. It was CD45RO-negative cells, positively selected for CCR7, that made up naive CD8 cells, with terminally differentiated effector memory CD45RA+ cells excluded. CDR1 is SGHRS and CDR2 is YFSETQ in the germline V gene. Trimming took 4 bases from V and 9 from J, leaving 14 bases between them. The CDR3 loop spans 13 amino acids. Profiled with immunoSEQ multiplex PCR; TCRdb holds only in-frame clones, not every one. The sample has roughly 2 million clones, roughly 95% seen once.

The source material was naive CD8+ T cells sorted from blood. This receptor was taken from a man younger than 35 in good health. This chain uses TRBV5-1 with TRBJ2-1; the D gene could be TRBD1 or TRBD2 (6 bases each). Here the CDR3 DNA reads TGCGCCAGCAGCGCAGGAGGAGGGGGTGAGCAGTTCTTC. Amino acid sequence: CASSAGGGGEQFF.